This TCR beta chain was sequenced for a study of blood T cell repertoires in COVID-19. The overall study: The United States, Italy and Spain supplied acute and convalescent COVID-19 samples. T cells, B-cell-depleted T cells, or PBMCs supplied cDNA or gDNA.

Participants were aged roughly 18 to 95 years, lived in 20 to 30 US areas, and enrolled virtually. Trimming left V 8 bases short and J 6 bases short, with 23 bases between. Germline CDR1 and CDR2: LGHNA and YNFKEQ. This CDR3 is built from 16 residues. Original processing methods: Estimated nucleated cell counts came from reference gene primer amplification. Profiling relied on immunoSEQ multiplex PCR, and the TCRdb table lists in-frame clones only, not all of them. That table supplies the V and J calls and clone size; D and trimming were determined from the DNA. The top ten clones hold under 3% of a sample with some 290,000 clones, around 90% of them seen once.

The clonotype was recovered from a woman in her forties with acute COVID-19. The chain recombines TRBV4-2 with TRBJ2-1; TRBD2 might be the D (6 bases). Source material: PBMCs or T cells enriched from blood (not recorded which). CDR3 loop: CASGGSGDQTSNEQFF. CDR3 DNA: TGTGCCAGCGGAGGTTCGGGGGACCAAACCTCCAATGAGCAGTTCTTC.